The present T cell receptor beta chain was sequenced within a study of shared clonotypes between healthy human individuals. Study details: Per donor, CD8 memory used one plate, CD8 naive used two, CD4 memory used three and CD4 naive used three.

Only in-frame clones appear in the TCRdb table, and some are missing; sequencing was by immunoSEQ multiplex PCR. The sample includes about 550,000 clones, around 95% of them seen just once. CD45RO-negative, CCR7-positively selected cells formed the naive CD8 fraction, excluding terminally differentiated effector memory CD45RA+ cells. Looked up from germline, CDR1 is SGHNT and CDR2 is YENEEA. CDR3 size: 13 residues. The germline V and J ends were trimmed by 3 bases and 5 bases, with 10 bases remaining between them. This sequence joins TRBV11-3 and TRBJ1-1; D unresolved. The sequenced material came from naive CD8+ T cells sorted from blood. The TCR originated in a woman aged 25-40 years in good health. CDR3 sequence: CASSLEGDTEAFF. CDR3 coding DNA: TGTGCCAGCAGCTTGGAAGGAGATACTGAAGCTTTCTTT. The entire variable domain, with the rest obtained from reference TRBV11-3 and TRBJ1-1, is as follows: EAGVVQSPRYKIIEKKQPVAFWCNPISGHNTLYWYLQNLGQGPELLIRYENEEAVDDSQLPKDRFSAERLKGVDSTLKIQPAELGDSAVYLCASSLEGDTEAFFGQGTRLTVV.